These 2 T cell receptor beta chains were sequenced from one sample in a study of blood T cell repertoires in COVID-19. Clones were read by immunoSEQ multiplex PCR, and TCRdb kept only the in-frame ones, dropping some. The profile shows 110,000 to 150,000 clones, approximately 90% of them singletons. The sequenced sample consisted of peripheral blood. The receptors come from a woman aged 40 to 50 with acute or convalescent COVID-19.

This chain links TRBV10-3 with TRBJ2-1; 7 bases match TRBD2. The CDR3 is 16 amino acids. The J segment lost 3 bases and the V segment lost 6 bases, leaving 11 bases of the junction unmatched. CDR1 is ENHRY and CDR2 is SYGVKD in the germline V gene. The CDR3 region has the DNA TGTGCCATCAGCCAATTTGCGCCGGGGGGCTACAATGAGCAGTTCTTC. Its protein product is CAISQFAPGGYNEQFF.

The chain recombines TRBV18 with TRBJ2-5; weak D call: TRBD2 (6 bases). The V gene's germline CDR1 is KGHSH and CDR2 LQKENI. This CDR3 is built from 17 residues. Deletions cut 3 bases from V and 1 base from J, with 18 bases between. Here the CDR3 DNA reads TGTGCCAGCTCACCTCGGGACTCTGGAGTGGGCCAAGAGACCCAGTACTTC. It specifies CASSPRDSGVGQETQYF.